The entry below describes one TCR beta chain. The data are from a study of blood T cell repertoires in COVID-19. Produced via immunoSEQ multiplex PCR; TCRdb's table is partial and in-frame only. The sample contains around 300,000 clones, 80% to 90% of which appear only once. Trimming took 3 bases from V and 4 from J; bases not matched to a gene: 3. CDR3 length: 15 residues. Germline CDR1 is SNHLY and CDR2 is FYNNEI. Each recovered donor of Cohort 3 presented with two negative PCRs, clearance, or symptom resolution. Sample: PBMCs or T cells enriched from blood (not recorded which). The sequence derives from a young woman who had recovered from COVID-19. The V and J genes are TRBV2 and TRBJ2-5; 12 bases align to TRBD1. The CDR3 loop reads CASSEGQGAGETQYF. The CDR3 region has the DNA TGTGCCAGCAGTGAGGGACAGGGGGCAGGAGAGACCCAGTACTTC.